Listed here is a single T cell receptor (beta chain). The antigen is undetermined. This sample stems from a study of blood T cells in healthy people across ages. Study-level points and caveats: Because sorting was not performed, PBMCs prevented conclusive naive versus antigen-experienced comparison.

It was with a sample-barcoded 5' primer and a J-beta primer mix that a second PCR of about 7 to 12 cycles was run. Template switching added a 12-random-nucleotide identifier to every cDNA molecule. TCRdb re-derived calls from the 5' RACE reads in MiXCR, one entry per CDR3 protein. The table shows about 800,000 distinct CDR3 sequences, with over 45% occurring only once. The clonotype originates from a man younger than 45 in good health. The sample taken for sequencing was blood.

The CDR3 is CSAVPGTSGSYEQYF. For the CDR3, the DNA is TGCAGCGCCGTTCCCGGGACTAGCGGTTCCTACGAGCAGTACTTC. This chain joins TRBV29-1 and TRBJ2-7; 11 bases fit TRBD2. The CDR3 has 15 amino acids. After removal of 7 bases from V and 1 base from J, the junction contained 9 bases not matched to a gene. CDR1 and CDR2 (germline): SQVTM, ANQGSEA.